The 28 T cell receptor beta chains below were found in one sample sequenced in a study of blood T cells in healthy people across ages. The use of a sample-barcoded 5' primer and a J-beta primer mix characterized a second PCR of roughly 6 to 11 cycles. TCRdb reprocessed the 5' RACE reads with MiXCR, giving one entry per CDR3 protein. The sample lists 710,000 or so distinct CDR3 sequences, 32% occurring once. The sequenced sample was blood. All receptors derive from a woman at least 80 years old in good health.

This clonotype was counted between two and nine times. A read error may be the cause here, since a much bigger clone is one base away. This rearrangement joins TRBV15 to TRBJ2-1; D remains unclear. V lost 8 bases and J lost 13, with 21 bases in between. Germline CDR1 and CDR2: LNHNV and YYDKDF (reference sequence). The CDR3 totals 13 residues. CDR3 protein: CATRKIPGRPQFF. In DNA, the CDR3 is TGTGCCACCCGGAAAATCCCCGGCAGACCCCAGTTCTTC.

The genes are TRBV20-1 and TRBJ1-5; a weak D match, TRBD1 (6 bases). V shed 8 bases and J shed 7 bases, with 15 bases lying between them. Germline V gives CDR1 DFQATT, CDR2 SNEGSKA (reference sequence). This CDR3 is 12 amino acids long. CDR3 loop: CSTQGGGQPQHF. The DNA for the CDR3 is TGCAGTACCCAAGGGGGGGGACAGCCCCAGCATTTT.

This clonotype came up many times. The chain combines TRBV6-2 or TRBV6-3 with TRBJ1-5; 7 bases are a match to TRBD1. There are 14 residues in the CDR3. CDR1 is MNHEY, CDR2 SVGEGT, per germline. With 3 bases clipped from V and 5 bases from J, the junction kept 4 bases outside the gene matches. CDR3 in amino acids: CASSYRQGDQPQHF. The CDR3 DNA reads TGTGCCAGCAGTTATCGGCAGGGGGATCAGCCCCAGCATTTT.

The chain is built from TRBV4-1 and TRBJ1-5, with D tentatively TRBD1 (5 bases). The V end lost 0 bases, the J end lost 6 bases, and 15 bases lay between the germline ends. Germline loops: CDR1 MGHRA, CDR2 YSYEKL. This CDR3 contains 16 residues. The CDR3 sequence: CASSQDGQGPGQPQHF. In nucleotides, the CDR3 is TGCGCCAGCAGCCAAGATGGGCAGGGCCCTGGTCAGCCCCAGCATTTT.

In this sample, this clonotype turned up a few times. The rearrangement joins TRBV11-2 to TRBJ2-5; D may correspond to TRBD1 or TRBD2 (6 bases each). The CDR3 covers 15 residues. The germline CDR1 and CDR2 sequences are SGHAT and FQNNGV. Trimming took 3 bases from V and 5 from J, leaving 16 bases between them. For the CDR3, the DNA is TGTGCCAGCAGCTTTTCGCAGGGGAGGCGTGAGACCCAGTACTTC. It translates to CASSFSQGRRETQYF. The full variable domain, completed using reference TRBV11-2 and TRBJ2-5, is EAGVAQSPRYKIIEKRQSVAFWCNPISGHATLYWYQQILGQGPKLLIQFQNNGVVDDSQLPKDRFSAERLKGVDSTLKIQPAKLEDSAVYLCASSFSQGRRETQYFGPGTRLLVL.

The chain carries TRBV20-1 and TRBJ2-1; D is uncertain. The V gene's germline CDR1 is DFQATT and CDR2 SNEGSKA (reference sequence). Trimming took 0 bases from V and 9 from J, leaving 9 bases between them. This CDR3 region has 12 residues. The chain's CDR3 is CSARENSREQFF. In DNA, the CDR3 is TGCAGTGCTAGAGAAAACTCTCGTGAGCAGTTCTTC.

This clonotype appeared many times. The chain couples TRBV10-3 to TRBJ1-2, with D possibly TRBD1 on 5 matching bases. CDR3 length: 11 amino acids. The germline V gene has CDR1 ENHRY and CDR2 SYGVKD. V was cut by 6 bases and J by 7 bases, with 9 bases left in between. The CDR3 DNA is TGTGCCATCAGCGGGGCGGCTGGCTACACCTTC. Translation: CAISGAAGYTF.

With respect to this clonotype: With a much larger clone just one base away, this may be a read error. CDR3 coding DNA: TGTGCCACACAGGGGACGGTCGACAATGAGCAGTACTTC. This sequence encodes CATQGTVDNEQYF. The chain links TRBV24-1 to TRBJ2-7; 7 bases match TRBD1. Losses at the gene ends were 10 bases for V and 7 bases for J; bases not matched to a gene: 12. The CDR3 has 13 residues. CDR1 and CDR2 (germline): KGHDR, SFDVKD.

There are a few counts of this clonotype. V is TRBV9 and J is TRBJ1-6; D gene ambiguous. The CDR3 runs to 14 residues. Per the germline V gene, CDR1 is SGDLS and CDR2 is YYNGEE. V gave up 4 bases and J gave up 9 bases, with 14 bases separating them. The CDR3 sequence: CASSPIDLGSPLHF. DNA of the CDR3: TGTGCCAGCAGCCCCATAGATTTAGGTTCACCCCTCCACTTT.

This clonotype was detected many times. The rearrangement links TRBV24-1 to TRBJ1-5; D unclear. The CDR3 is 17 amino acids. In germline, CDR1 is KGHDR, CDR2 SFDVKD. Trimming took off 4 bases at V and 1 base at J, with 16 bases between the two ends. The CDR3 DNA sequence: TGTGCCACCAGTGACCCGCGGAGTGGTGGGAGCAATCAGCCCCAGCATTTT. Translated: CATSDPRSGGSNQPQHF.

This clonotype was observed at least ten times. V gene TRBV12-3 or TRBV12-4 combines with J gene TRBJ1-5, with 9 nucleotides matching TRBD1. Unmatched junction bases numbered 6, after V lost 1 base and J lost 2 bases. This CDR3 is 17 amino acids long. The CDR3 reads CASSLGTGGVGNQPQHF. CDR3 DNA: TGTGCCAGCAGTTTAGGAACAGGGGGCGTAGGCAATCAGCCCCAGCATTTT.

This clonotype occurred many times. This chain links TRBV20-1 with TRBJ2-6; 10 nucleotides line up with TRBD1. Germline CDR1 and CDR2: DFQATT and SNEGSKA (reference sequence). The V gene end was trimmed by 8 bases and the J gene end by 2 bases; junction bases not matched to a gene: 9. CDR3 size: 16 residues. CDR3 in amino acids: CSQPGQGPAGANVLTF. CDR3 DNA: TGCAGTCAACCGGGACAGGGGCCCGCTGGGGCCAACGTCCTGACTTTC.

A remark on this clonotype: A read error may be the cause here, since a much bigger clone is one base away. This chain connects TRBV6-5 to TRBJ2-5; 8 nucleotides align to TRBD1. Germline CDR1 and CDR2: MNHEY and SVGAGI. V lost 11 bases and J lost 11; bases outside the gene matches: 13. The CDR3 is made up of 12 amino acids. The CDR3 DNA sequence: TGTGCCTCCCAGGGGGCTTCGAATGAGCAGTACTTC. As protein: CASQGASNEQYF.

This clonotype was counted ten times or more. The chain combines TRBV7-2 with TRBJ1-2; 12 bases line up with TRBD1. V lost 5 bases to trimming and J lost 7 bases; unmatched junction nucleotides: 8. The germline gives CDR1 SGHTA, CDR2 FQGNSA. The CDR3 spans 15 residues. The CDR3 bases are TGTGCCAGCAGCACCCGGGACAGGGGGCTTCGTGGCTACACCTTC. Its protein is CASSTRDRGLRGYTF.

This chain connects TRBV12-3 or TRBV12-4 to TRBJ2-4; D is undetermined. The J call may be mistaken, given a closer DNA end match to TRBJ2-7. The CDR3 extends over 15 amino acids. This chain's CDR3 is CASSLGQAPNYEQYF. CDR3 bases: TGTGCCAGCAGTCTAGGGCAGGCCCCGAACTACGAGCAGTACTTC.

This clonotype was counted between two and nine times. The J gene is TRBJ1-3, the V gene TRBV29-1; D is unclear. CDR1 is SQVTM and CDR2 is ANQGSEA in the germline V gene. This CDR3 has 12 amino acids. Trimming took 4 bases from V and 4 from J, leaving 8 bases between them. Here the CDR3 DNA reads TGCAGCGTTGTCACGCAGGGAAACACCATATATTTT. Its protein is CSVVTQGNTIYF.

This clonotype has only a few counts. The V gene is TRBV13, the J gene TRBJ2-1; no definite D call. CDR3 length equals 16 residues. Germline CDR1 and CDR2: PRHDT and FYEKMQ (reference sequence). The V gene lost 2 bases and the J gene lost 0 bases, with 11 bases spanning the gap. CDR3 region: CASSLFGSYSYNEQFF. The CDR3 coding sequence is TGTGCCAGCAGCTTATTCGGCAGCTACTCCTACAATGAGCAGTTCTTC.

This clonotype has just a few counts. V gene TRBV20-1 combines with J gene TRBJ2-5; no reliable D call. The CDR3 runs 17 residues. CDR1 DFQATT and CDR2 SNEGSKA come from the germline V gene (reference sequence). V lost 3 bases, J lost 4 bases, and 24 bases lay in between. This chain's CDR3 is CSARDRSRPEVRETQYF. The CDR3, as DNA: TGCAGTGCTAGGGATAGGTCCCGCCCCGAAGTACGAGAGACCCAGTACTTC.

The chain couples TRBV6-5 to TRBJ1-3; D is unclear. The CDR3 is made up of 14 amino acids. Germline CDR1 is MNHEY and CDR2 is SVGAGI. The CDR3 loop is CATKRQYSGNTIYF. The CDR3 DNA reads as TGTGCTACTAAGCGGCAGTACTCTGGAAACACCATATATTTT.

CDR3 residues: CASSYDGQGDQPQHF. The CDR3 coding sequence is TGTGCCAGCAGTTACGATGGACAGGGAGATCAGCCCCAGCATTTT. This chain uses TRBV6-6 with TRBJ1-5; 8 nucleotides align to TRBD1. V dropped 2 bases and J dropped 5; count of bases not matched to a gene: 5. Germline loops: CDR1 MNHNY, CDR2 SVGAGI (reference sequence). This CDR3 comprises 15 residues.

This clonotype was seen at least ten times. A read error is possible here, since a much larger clone lies one base away. The rearrangement joins TRBV10-3 to TRBJ2-5; D may match TRBD1 or TRBD2 (5 bases each). The CDR3 is 14 amino acids. Germline lookup yields CDR1 ENHRY and CDR2 SYGVKD. V was trimmed by 5 bases and J by 11 bases, leaving 21 bases between them. CDR3: CAISIEGIDNEQYF. CDR3 coding DNA: TGTGCCATCAGTATAGAGGGGATCGACAATGAGCAGTACTTC.

This clonotype was counted ten times or more. The gene calls are TRBV4-3 and TRBJ2-3; 7 nucleotides agree with TRBD2. Germline CDR1 reads LGHNA; CDR2 reads YSLEER. The CDR3 totals 14 residues. V lost 2 bases to trimming and J lost 4 bases; unmatched junction nucleotides: 3. CDR3 region: CASSQSGVADTQYF. The CDR3 nucleotides read TGCGCCAGCAGCCAAAGCGGGGTGGCAGATACGCAGTATTTT.

Concerning this clonotype itself: This could be a read error, since a much larger clone is one nucleotide away. The chain combines TRBV9 with TRBJ2-5, with 7 bases aligning to TRBD2. The V and J ends lost 3 bases and 5 bases, in that order; junction bases with no gene match: 7. The V gene's germline CDR1 is SGDLS and CDR2 YYNGEE. CDR3 size: 14 residues. CDR3 sequence: CASSATRGGETQYF. CDR3 bases: TGTGCCAGCAGCGCCACTAGGGGAGGGGAGACCCAGTACTTC.

This clonotype was observed many times. The chain joins TRBV7-2 to TRBJ1-6; 7 bases agree with TRBD1. The junction had 10 bases not matched to a gene; V was cut back by 1 base and J by 13 bases. Per the germline V gene, CDR1 is SGHTA and CDR2 is FQGNSA. This CDR3 comprises 15 residues. Here the CDR3 reads CASSLEQGSLGPLHF. For the CDR3, the DNA is TGTGCCAGCAGCTTAGAACAGGGGAGTTTGGGGCCCCTCCACTTT.

The V gene is TRBV5-1, the J gene TRBJ2-5; 7 bases are a match to TRBD1. This CDR3 has 16 residues. The V and J ends lost 2 bases and 2 bases, in that order; junction bases with no gene match: 9. Per the germline V gene, CDR1 is SGHRS and CDR2 is YFSETQ. Here the CDR3 reads CASSLQGPGGQETQYF. For the CDR3, the DNA is TGCGCCAGCAGCTTACAGGGACCAGGGGGTCAAGAGACCCAGTACTTC.

This clonotype was seen at least ten times. This sequence joins TRBV5-1 and TRBJ2-3; possibly TRBD1 or TRBD2 for D (5 bases each). V was clipped by 3 bases and J by 7 bases, with 27 bases between them. CDR3 size: 18 residues. CDR1 and CDR2 from the germline V gene are SGHRS and YFSETQ. CDR3 coding DNA: TGCGCCAGCAGCTCGCCGACGGCCGGTGGGACGACCGCTTATACGCAGTATTTT. Translation: CASSSPTAGGTTAYTQYF.

As concerns this clonotype: The CDR3 does not end in the conserved phenylalanine or tryptophan, so this is likely a read error. The chain recombines TRBV5-6 with TRBJ1-1; D remains ambiguous. Germline lookup yields CDR1 SGHDT and CDR2 YYEEEE. The length of the CDR3 is 11 residues. Trimming cost V 4 bases and J 7 bases, with 8 bases left between them. The CDR3 sequence: CASSALDEAFL. CDR3 coding DNA: TGTGCCAGCAGCGCATTGGATGAAGCTTTCTTG.

About this clonotype itself: This may arise from a read error, as a much more abundant clone is one base away. The chain uses TRBV2 and TRBJ2-7, with a tentative D call TRBD2 (5 bases). The length of the CDR3 is 16 residues. Germline V gives CDR1 SNHLY, CDR2 FYNNEI. DNA for the CDR3: TGTGCCAGCAGTGAGATGCTGACTATCCTCGGCTACGAGCAGTGCTTC. This codes for CASSEMLTILGYEQCF. Supplemented by reference TRBV2 and TRBJ2-7, the full variable domain reads EPEVTQTPSHQVTQMGQEVILRCVPISNHLYFYWYRQILGQKVEFLVSFYNNEISEKSEIFDDQFSVERPDGSNFTLKIRSTKLEDSAMYFCASSEMLTILGYEQCFGPGTRLTVT.